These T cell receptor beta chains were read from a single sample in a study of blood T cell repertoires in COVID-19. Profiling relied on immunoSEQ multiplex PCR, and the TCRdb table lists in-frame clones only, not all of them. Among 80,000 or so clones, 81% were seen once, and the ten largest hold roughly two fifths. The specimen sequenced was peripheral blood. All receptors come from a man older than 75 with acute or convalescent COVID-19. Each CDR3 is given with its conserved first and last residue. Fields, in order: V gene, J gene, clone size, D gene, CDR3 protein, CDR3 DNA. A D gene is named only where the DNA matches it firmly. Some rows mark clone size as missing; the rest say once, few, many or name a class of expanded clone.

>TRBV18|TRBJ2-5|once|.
CASSPPNRLREETQYF
TGTGCCAGCTCACCACCTAACCGATTGAGGGAAGAGACCCAGTACTTC
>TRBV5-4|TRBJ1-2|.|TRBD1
CASSSQGVDYGYTF
TGTGCCAGCAGCTCACAGGGGGTGGACTATGGCTACACCTTC
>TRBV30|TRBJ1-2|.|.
CAWSFEAAYGYTF
TGTGCCTGGAGTTTCGAGGCAGCCTATGGCTACACCTTC
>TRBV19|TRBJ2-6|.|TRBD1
CASSIPLSQGRYSGANVLTF
TGTGCCAGTAGTATCCCCCTTTCACAGGGGCGATACTCTGGGGCCAACGTCCTGACTTTC
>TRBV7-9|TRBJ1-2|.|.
CASSSADGGYTF
TGTGCCAGCAGCTCCGCGGATGGAGGCTACACCTTC
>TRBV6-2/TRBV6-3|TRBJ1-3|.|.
CASSPPGINGNTIYF
TGTGCCAGCAGTCCACCGGGAATTAATGGAAACACCATATATTTT
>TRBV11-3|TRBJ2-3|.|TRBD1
CASSLRGTGGGDTQYF
TGTGCCAGCAGCTTAAGAGGGACAGGAGGAGGAGATACGCAGTATTTT
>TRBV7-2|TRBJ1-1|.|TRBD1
CASSSHRGPNTEAFF
TGTGCCAGCAGCTCCCACAGGGGGCCGAACACTGAAGCTTTCTTT
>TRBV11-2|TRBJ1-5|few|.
CASSLRQPNQPQHF
TGTGCCAGCAGCCTACGACAGCCGAATCAGCCCCAGCATTTT
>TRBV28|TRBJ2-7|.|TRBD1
CASGTGTSYEQYF
TGTGCCAGCGGGACAGGGACTTCCTACGAGCAGTACTTC
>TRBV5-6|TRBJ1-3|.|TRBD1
CASSFLIDRGGSGNTIYF
TGTGCCAGCAGCTTTCTTATCGACAGGGGAGGCTCTGGAAACACCATATATTTT
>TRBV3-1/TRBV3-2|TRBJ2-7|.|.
CASSQVPNEQYF
TGTGCCAGCAGCCAAGTCCCAAACGAGCAGTACTTC
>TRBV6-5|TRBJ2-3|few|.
CASSVDRGGDTQYF
TGTGCCAGCAGCGTGGACAGAGGAGGAGATACGCAGTATTTT
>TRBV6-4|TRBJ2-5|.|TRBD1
CASSPGTGIQETQYF
TGTGCCAGCAGTCCCGGGACAGGGATCCAAGAGACCCAGTACTTC
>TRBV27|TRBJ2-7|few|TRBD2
CASSTTWGGYEQYF
TGTGCCAGCAGTACAACCTGGGGGGGCTACGAGCAGTACTTC
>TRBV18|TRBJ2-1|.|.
CASSPPSYNEQFF
TGTGCCAGCTCACCACCTTCATACAATGAGCAGTTCTTC
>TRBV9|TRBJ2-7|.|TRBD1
CASSPHSGQGVSYEQYF
TGTGCCAGCAGCCCCCACTCGGGACAGGGAGTATCCTACGAGCAGTACTTC
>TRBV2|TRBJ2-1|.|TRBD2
CASSLLAGGPGDEQFF
TGTGCCAGCAGTTTATTAGCGGGAGGGCCAGGGGATGAGCAGTTCTTC
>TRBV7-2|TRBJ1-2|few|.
CASSLNSVSSYTF
TGTGCCAGCAGCCTTAATAGCGTATCAAGCTACACCTTC
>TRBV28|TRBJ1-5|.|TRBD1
CASSGGSYSNQPQHF
TGTGCCAGTTCAGGGGGGTCTTATAGCAATCAGCCCCAGCATTTT
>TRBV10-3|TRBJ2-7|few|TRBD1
CAISGLGQASSYEQYF
TGTGCCATCAGTGGCTTAGGACAGGCCTCCTCCTACGAGCAGTACTTC
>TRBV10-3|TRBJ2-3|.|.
CAISDQGVGIDTQYF
TGTGCCATCAGTGATCAGGGTGTGGGCATCGATACGCAGTATTTT
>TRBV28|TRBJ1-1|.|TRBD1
CASRRTGFNTEAFF
TGTGCCAGCAGAAGGACAGGGTTCAACACTGAAGCTTTCTTT
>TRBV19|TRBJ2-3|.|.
CASSLITGGTSTDTQYF
TGTGCCAGTAGTCTCATAACTGGAGGGACTTCCACAGATACGCAGTATTTT
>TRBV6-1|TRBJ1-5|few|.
CASSEFLSGNQPQHF
TGTGCCAGCAGTGAGTTTCTTTCGGGCAATCAGCCCCAGCATTTT
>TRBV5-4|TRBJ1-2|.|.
CASSLGGQVSYGYTF
TGTGCCAGCAGCTTGGGGGGACAAGTGAGCTATGGCTACACCTTC